The sequence of this T cell receptor beta chain was determined in a study of T cell responses to AZD1222 COVID-19 vaccine. Study-wide points: Spike-specific TCR breadth and depth both grew after two AZD1222 doses. Clonal diversity was possibly underestimated, and white British individuals and females predominated among donors. Across the whole spike, CD4 TCRs peaked at regions 160-218 and 743-854.

The V end was cut by 2 bases, the J end by 0 bases, with 5 bases between. CDR1 is MNHEY and CDR2 is SVGAGI in the germline V gene. The CDR3 spans 14 residues. As regards this clone: The antigen is unknown.

The data were produced by immunoSEQ multiplex PCR, yet TCRdb's version contains in-frame clones alone and is incomplete. The table records some 150,000 clones, more than 90% of them present only once. This specimen consisted of peripheral blood, obtained 28 days after the second AZD1222 dose. This sequence originates from an adult who received the AZD1222 COVID-19 vaccine. The J gene is TRBJ2-1, the V gene TRBV6-5, with D unclear. The DNA of the CDR3 is TGTGCCAGCAGTTACCCCGGCTCCTACAATGAGCAGTTCTTC. It is translated as CASSYPGSYNEQFF.